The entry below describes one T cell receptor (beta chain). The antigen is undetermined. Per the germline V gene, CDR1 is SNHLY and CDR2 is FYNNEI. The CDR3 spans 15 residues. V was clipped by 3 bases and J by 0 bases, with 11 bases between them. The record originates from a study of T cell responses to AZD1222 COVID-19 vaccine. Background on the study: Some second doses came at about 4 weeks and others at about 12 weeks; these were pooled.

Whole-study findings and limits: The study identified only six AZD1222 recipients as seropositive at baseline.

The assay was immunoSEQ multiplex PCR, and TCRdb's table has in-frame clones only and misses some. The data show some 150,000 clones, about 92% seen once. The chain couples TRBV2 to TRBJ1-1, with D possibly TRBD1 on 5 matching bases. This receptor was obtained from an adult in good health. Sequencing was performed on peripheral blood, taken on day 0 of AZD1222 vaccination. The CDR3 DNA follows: TGTGCCAGCAGTGAGTTCCAGGGAGTGAACACTGAAGCTTTCTTT. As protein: CASSEFQGVNTEAFF.